This TCR beta chain was sequenced for a study of T cell responses to AZD1222 COVID-19 vaccine. General observations from the study: White British ancestry dominated among donors, who included more females, and clonal diversity was possibly underestimated. Spike-specific TCR breadth and depth both grew after two AZD1222 doses. Just a handful of people given AZD1222 tested seropositive at baseline. The peak T cell response came first, and repertoires were sampled only after it.

Profiled with immunoSEQ multiplex PCR; TCRdb holds only in-frame clones, not every one. The sample shows around 150,000 clones, approximately 84% of them seen only once. This CDR3 is built from 13 residues. The V end lost 5 bases, the J end lost 4 bases, and 11 bases lay between the germline ends. The V gene's germline CDR1 is SEHNR and CDR2 FQNEAQ (reference sequence). Comments on this clone: What it binds is not known.

The chain combines TRBV7-9 with TRBJ2-5, with D perhaps TRBD1 (6 bases). The sequence derives from an adult in good health. Sequencing used peripheral blood, obtained on day 0 of AZD1222 vaccination. CDR3 sequence reads: CASSTGMRETQYF. CDR3 sequence (DNA): TGTGCCAGCAGCACAGGGATGAGAGAGACCCAGTACTTC.